This TCR beta chain was sequenced during a study of beta chain features in type 1 diabetes. cDNA synthesis used the whole RNA isolate, giving expressed TCRB sequences. The table came from immunoSEQ multiplex PCR; TCRdb's copy has only in-frame clones and leaves some out. This table holds under 950,000 clones, about a sixth found once. CDR3 length: 15 residues. Germline lookup yields CDR1 SGHNT and CDR2 YENEEA. Germline trimming cut 1 base from V and 2 bases from J; bases unmatched to any gene: 1. Sequencing used naive CD4+ T cells from blood. V gene TRBV11-3 combines with J gene TRBJ2-2, with 7 bases aligning to TRBD1. The TCR originated in a woman aged 18-35 years in good health. The CDR3 bases are TGTGCCAGCAGCTTAGGACAGGGAAACACCGGGGAGCTGTTTTTT. This sequence encodes CASSLGQGNTGELFF.